These 27 T cell receptor beta chains came from one sample sequenced in a study of cytomegalovirus exposure and HLA in healthy donors. The PCR was carried out with 60 Vbeta primers and 13 Jbeta primers. Clones were sequenced by immunoSEQ multiplex PCR, and TCRdb holds only the in-frame ones, with some missing. The table lists 150,000 to 200,000 clones, more than 60% of them singletons. Sequenced input: PBMCs. All receptors come from a woman in her 40s in good health and CMV-seropositive.

V gene TRBV28 combines with J gene TRBJ1-5; 9 nucleotides agree with TRBD1. Unmatched junction bases numbered 9, after V lost 8 bases and J lost 1 base. Germline V gene sequence: CDR1 MDHEN, CDR2 SYDVKM. The CDR3 extends over 16 amino acids. Here the CDR3 reads CASGRDRVLSNQPQHF. The CDR3 region has the DNA TGTGCCAGCGGCCGGGACAGGGTATTGAGCAATCAGCCCCAGCATTTT.

This rearrangement joins TRBV5-1 to TRBJ2-5; perhaps TRBD1 as D (8 bases). V lost 1 base, J lost 4 bases, and 14 bases lay in between. The CDR3 loop spans 15 amino acids. CDR1 is SGHRS and CDR2 is YFSETQ in the germline V gene. The CDR3 nucleotides read TGCGCCAGCAGCTTGTCACAGGGGGGGGGAGAGACCCAGTACTTC. Amino acid sequence: CASSLSQGGGETQYF.

The chain carries TRBV18 and TRBJ2-2, with a possible D match to TRBD1 (6 bases). From germline, CDR1 is KGHSH and CDR2 LQKENI. The CDR3 length is 17 residues. V was trimmed by 4 bases and J by 5 bases, leaving 20 bases between them. In nucleotides, the CDR3 is TGTGCCAGCTCACTAACATCCGGGGACATACCAACCGGGGAGCTGTTTTTT. Translated: CASSLTSGDIPTGELFF. The whole variable domain, remainder taken from reference TRBV18 and TRBJ2-2, is NAGVMQNPRHLVRRRGQEARLRCSPMKGHSHVYWYRQLPEEGLKFMVYLQKENIIDESGMPKERFSAEFPKEGPSILRIQQVVRGDSAAYFCASSLTSGDIPTGELFFGEGSRLTVL.

The chain couples TRBV7-9 to TRBJ2-5; D uncertain. V was pared by 2 bases and J by 11 bases, with 15 bases between. From germline, CDR1 is SEHNR and CDR2 FQNEAQ (reference sequence). CDR3 length equals 13 residues. The CDR3 bases are TGTGCCAGCAGCTTAATCGATTCTCGCCAGCAGTACTTC. Its protein product is CASSLIDSRQQYF.

The chain recombines TRBV7-8 with TRBJ2-3, with 9 bases lining up with TRBD1. The V and J ends lost 5 bases and 4 bases, in that order; junction bases with no gene match: 10. CDR1 is SGHVS and CDR2 is FQNEAQ in the germline V gene. CDR3 size: 16 residues. CDR3 sequence: CASSPPGQGSADTQYF. In DNA, the CDR3 is TGTGCCAGCAGCCCCCCGGGACAGGGCTCGGCAGATACGCAGTATTTT.

The gene calls are TRBV2 and TRBJ2-3; 7 bases fit TRBD1. Germline V gene lookup returns CDR1 SNHLY and CDR2 FYNNEI. CDR3 length equals 15 residues. V shed 4 bases and J 6 bases; nucleotides not matched to a gene: 10. The CDR3 DNA reads as TGTGCCAGCAGTGGAGGGAAGGGGGCTTCCGATACGCAGTATTTT. Its protein product is CASSGGKGASDTQYF.

The genes are TRBV4-1 and TRBJ2-7; D is ambiguous. The CDR3 spans 15 residues. Germline CDR1 and CDR2: MGHRA and YSYEKL. V was cut by 1 base and J by 6 bases, with 16 bases left in between. The CDR3 loop reads CASSQVPSVLSEQYF. Here the CDR3 DNA reads TGCGCCAGCAGCCAAGTTCCCTCGGTCCTCTCCGAGCAGTACTTC.

The gene calls are TRBV30 and TRBJ1-3; D is unclear. Per germline, CDR1 GTSNPN and CDR2 SVGIG (reference sequence). The CDR3 has 13 residues. The V gene lost 3 bases and the J gene lost 0 bases, with 6 bases spanning the gap. The DNA of the CDR3 is TGTGCCTGGAGCACGGGCTCTGGAAACACCATATATTTT. It codes for CAWSTGSGNTIYF.

This chain connects TRBV29-1 to TRBJ1-2; 7 bases fit TRBD1. The V gene's germline CDR1 is SQVTM and CDR2 ANQGSEA. The V and J ends lost 4 bases and 4 bases, in that order; junction bases with no gene match: 3. This CDR3 has 12 amino acids. Written as DNA, the CDR3 is TGCAGCGTTGGGGGACAGAGCTATGGCTACACCTTC. Its translation: CSVGGQSYGYTF.

The table lists this clone with a count of one. This chain uses TRBV30 with TRBJ2-2; 9 bases fit TRBD2. From germline, CDR1 is GTSNPN and CDR2 SVGIG (reference sequence). Trimming at V came to 5 bases and at J to 7 bases, leaving 5 bases not matched to a gene. This CDR3 has 13 amino acids. As DNA, the CDR3 is TGTGCCTGGCGTGCGGGAGGGGGCGGGGAGCTGTTTTTT. This gives the protein CAWRAGGGGELFF.

The table lists this clone with a count of one. CDR3 coding DNA: TGTGCCAGCAGTGGTGGGACTAGCGGCGGATCTACAGATACGCAGTATTTT. Its protein product is CASSGGTSGGSTDTQYF. The V and J genes are TRBV6-1 and TRBJ2-3; 11 bases fit TRBD2. This CDR3 contains 17 residues. With 4 bases clipped from V and 3 bases from J, the junction kept 9 bases outside the gene matches. Germline V CDR1 and CDR2: MNHNS, SASEGT.

V gene TRBV2 combines with J gene TRBJ1-2; D gene unclear. The CDR3 extends over 13 amino acids. V lost 4 bases, J lost 4 bases, and 10 bases lay in between. Germline CDR1 SNHLY, CDR2 FYNNEI. The CDR3 region has the DNA TGTGCCAGCAGTGCCGAGTATTCCTATGGCTACACCTTC. It translates to CASSAEYSYGYTF.

CDR3 sequence (DNA): TGTGCCAGCAGTTTACAAGGGACAGGAAAAGCTAACTATGGCTACACCTTC. This encodes CASSLQGTGKANYGYTF. The chain links TRBV27 to TRBJ1-2; 8 bases fit TRBD1. This CDR3 is built from 17 residues. Losses at the gene ends were 2 bases for V and 0 bases for J; bases not matched to a gene: 8. Germline V lookup: CDR1 MNHEY, CDR2 SMNVEV (reference sequence).

The genes are TRBV7-8 and TRBJ1-2; maybe TRBD1 (6 bases). The CDR3 is 15 residues long. Germline assignment: CDR1 SGHVS and CDR2 FQNEAQ. V lost 2 bases, J lost 6 bases, and 16 bases lay in between. CDR3 coding DNA: TGTGCCAGCAGCTTAACGACAGGTTCTTTTCATGGCTACACCTTC. As protein: CASSLTTGSFHGYTF.

The chain employs TRBV7-9 and TRBJ1-1, with TRBD1 matching 11 bases. The trim removed 2 bases at V and 6 bases at J, leaving 11 bases unmatched. Germline CDR1 SEHNR, CDR2 FQNEAQ (reference sequence). This CDR3 has 17 residues. CDR3 sequence (DNA): TGTGCCAGCAGCTTAACGTCCGGGACAGGGGGGGGTTCTGAAGCTTTCTTT. Translation: CASSLTSGTGGGSEAFF. The whole variable domain, remainder taken from reference TRBV7-9 and TRBJ1-1, is DTGVSQNPRHKITKRGQNVTFRCDPISEHNRLYWYRQTLGQGPEFLTYFQNEAQLEKSRLLSDRFSAERPKGSFSTLEIQRTEQGDSAMYLCASSLTSGTGGGSEAFFGQGTRLTVV.

The CDR3: CASSVGGIQETQYF. In nucleotides, the CDR3 is TGTGCCAGCAGCGTAGGAGGAATCCAAGAGACCCAGTACTTC. V gene TRBV9 combines with J gene TRBJ2-5; D call uncertain. CDR1 SGDLS and CDR2 YYNGEE come from the germline V gene. Trimming took 0 bases from V and 1 from J, leaving 7 bases between them. CDR3 length: 14 amino acids.

This clone was recorded a few times. The chain employs TRBV28 and TRBJ2-2, with TRBD2 matching over 9 bases. Looked up from germline, CDR1 is MDHEN and CDR2 is SYDVKM. The CDR3 is 15 amino acids. The ends lost 5 bases at V and 7 bases at J; junction bases unmatched: 8. For the CDR3, the DNA is TGTGCCAGCAGTCCGCGGCGGGGGGGAATCGGGGAGCTGTTTTTT. Translated, it gives CASSPRRGGIGELFF.

This chain connects TRBV5-1 to TRBJ2-5; maybe TRBD2 (5 bases). Trimming took 4 bases from V and 0 from J, leaving 10 bases between them. CDR3 length: 14 residues. CDR1 SGHRS and CDR2 YFSETQ come from the germline V gene. The CDR3 DNA follows: TGCGCCAGCAGCCCTAGCCTGTACCAAGAGACCCAGTACTTC. Translating it yields CASSPSLYQETQYF.

The chain employs TRBV28 and TRBJ2-7; D gene unclear. This CDR3 contains 15 residues. V lost 7 bases and J lost 2, with 18 bases in between. CDR1 MDHEN and CDR2 SYDVKM come from the germline V gene. Here the CDR3 DNA reads TGTGCCAGCATGAGCCCTACGGGTCCCCCCTACGAGCAGTACTTC. Amino acids: CASMSPTGPPYEQYF.

This clone appeared once. The V gene is TRBV7-9, the J gene TRBJ2-6, with a weak D call TRBD1 (6 bases). The V gene lost 5 bases and the J gene lost 4 bases, with 15 bases spanning the gap. CDR1 SEHNR and CDR2 FQNEAQ come from the germline V gene (reference sequence). The length of the CDR3 is 16 residues. The CDR3 DNA reads as TGTGCCAGCAGCCCGCAAGGGGGATTCGGGGCCAACGTCCTGACTTTC. This encodes CASSPQGGFGANVLTF. The full variable domain, rest sourced from reference TRBV7-9 and TRBJ2-6, is DTGVSQNPRHKITKRGQNVTFRCDPISEHNRLYWYRQTLGQGPEFLTYFQNEAQLEKSRLLSDRFSAERPKGSFSTLEIQRTEQGDSAMYLCASSPQGGFGANVLTFGAGSRLTVL.

The DNA for the CDR3 is TGTGCCAGTAGTACCAAATCTGGGGCCAACGTCCTGACTTTC. Amino acid sequence: CASSTKSGANVLTF. The chain links TRBV19 to TRBJ2-6, with unresolved D. Trimming removed 4 bases from V and 1 base from J, with 5 bases in between. The length of the CDR3 is 14 residues. Germline loops: CDR1 LNHDA, CDR2 SQIVND (reference sequence).

The chain couples TRBV10-3 to TRBJ1-3; D is possibly TRBD1 (5 bases). With 1 base removed from V and 2 bases from J, the gap between germline ends came to 6 bases. Germline V lookup: CDR1 ENHRY, CDR2 SYGVKD. This CDR3 contains 14 residues. The CDR3 sequence is CAISEWGAGNTIYF. CDR3 in DNA: TGTGCCATCAGTGAGTGGGGGGCTGGAAACACCATATATTTT.

This clone has a handful of counts. The gene calls are TRBV19 and TRBJ1-1, with 10 bases matching TRBD1. Unmatched junction bases numbered 13, after V lost 5 bases and J lost 10 bases. Germline lookup yields CDR1 LNHDA and CDR2 SQIVND (reference sequence). The CDR3 sequence is 15 residues long. CDR3 nucleotide sequence: TGTGCCAGTAGTCCTCCGGGACAGGGGATGCGACGAGCTTTCTTT. Its translation: CASSPPGQGMRRAFF. Filled out from reference TRBV19 and TRBJ1-1, the complete variable domain reads DGGITQSPKYLFRKEGQNVTLSCEQNLNHDAMYWYRQDPGQGLRLIYYSQIVNDFQKGDIAEGYSVSREKKESFPLTVTSAQKNPTAFYLCASSPPGQGMRRAFFGQGTRLTVV.

This clone turned up a few times. The chain employs TRBV4-2 and TRBJ1-1, with 7 bases fitting TRBD1. With 5 bases clipped from V and 8 bases from J, the junction kept 11 bases outside the gene matches. This CDR3 region has 14 residues. CDR1 and CDR2 (germline): LGHNA, YNFKEQ. CDR3 coding DNA: TGTGCCAGCAGCTATACCGGGACAGCTGGCGAAGCTTTCTTT. This encodes CASSYTGTAGEAFF.

The chain combines TRBV14 with TRBJ2-7, with D uncertain. Germline V lookup: CDR1 SGHDN, CDR2 FVKESK. This CDR3 is 15 amino acids long. The V end lost 0 bases, the J end lost 6 bases, and 15 bases lay between the germline ends. CDR3 loop: CASSQETARVREQYF. The DNA for the CDR3 is TGTGCCAGCAGCCAAGAAACGGCTCGGGTTCGCGAGCAGTACTTC.

The chain recombines TRBV28 with TRBJ2-1; D is perhaps TRBD2 (6 bases). Germline loops: CDR1 MDHEN, CDR2 SYDVKM. The CDR3 has 14 residues. Trimming shortened V by 6 bases and J by 1 base, and 10 bases separated the two germline ends. The DNA of the CDR3 is TGTGCCAGCAGCGGGACTTCATCCTACAATGAGCAGTTCTTC. Protein product: CASSGTSSYNEQFF.

J is TRBJ2-3 and V is TRBV2; a weak D match, TRBD2 (6 bases). V lost 4 bases, J lost 2 bases, and 13 bases lay in between. Per germline, CDR1 SNHLY and CDR2 FYNNEI. This CDR3 has 15 residues. The CDR3 sequence is CASSGGRGNTDTQYF. CDR3 in DNA: TGTGCCAGCAGTGGAGGGCGGGGTAACACAGATACGCAGTATTTT.